Here is one T cell receptor beta chain with its context. Some clones are missing from TCRdb's copy, which holds only in-frame ones; the method was immunoSEQ multiplex PCR. The repertoire includes more than 25,000 clones, 80% to 90% of them detected once, and 15% to 20% sits in the top ten. The CDR3 contains 14 residues. J was trimmed by 4 bases and V by 6 bases; bases with no gene match: 5. The germline gives CDR1 MNHEY, CDR2 SVGAGI. These data are taken from a study of blood T cell repertoires in COVID-19. The sequencing input was peripheral blood. The TCR comes from a man aged 80 or over with acute or convalescent COVID-19. The J gene is TRBJ1-4, the V gene TRBV6-5; the match to TRBD1 covers 7 bases. The CDR3 spells CASSDRDLNEKLFF. CDR3 nucleotide sequence: TGTGCCAGCAGCGACAGGGACCTTAATGAAAAACTGTTTTTT.